This T cell receptor (beta chain) is drawn from a study of blood T cells in healthy people across ages. Study-wide results and limits: Estimates drawn from one million T cells were deemed to understate diversity.

CDR1 and CDR2 (germline): LNHNV, YYDKDF (reference sequence). The CDR3 covers 14 residues. The V and J ends lost 3 bases and 5 bases, in that order; junction bases with no gene match: 4. The donors, healthy Caucasians from Russia, were aged roughly 6 to 95. This clonotype was seen more than once but under ten times. Its antigen is unidentified. Sample-barcoded 5' priming and a J-beta primer mix drove a second PCR of roughly 6 to 12 cycles. Each of the cDNA molecules was tagged by a template-switch adaptor with 12 random nucleotides. TCRdb ran MiXCR on the 5' RACE reads and lists one entry per CDR3 protein. The sample records about 1.4 million distinct CDR3 sequences, roughly 60% being singletons.

The sequenced material came from blood. This rearrangement joins TRBV15 to TRBJ2-7, with 10 bases identical to TRBD2. The sequence came from a man between 18 and 35 years old in good health. Here the CDR3 reads CATSRGLAPNEQYF. The CDR3 DNA reads as TGTGCCACCAGCAGGGGACTAGCGCCCAACGAGCAGTACTTC.